This T cell receptor beta chain was documented in a study of shared clonotypes between healthy human individuals. Findings and limits, study-wide: Larger richness was generally estimated for naive than memory subsets.

Assay used: immunoSEQ multiplex PCR; TCRdb lists only in-frame clones, some missing. Here the sample spans around 1,100,000 clones, roughly 80% being singletons. Germline V lookup: CDR1 SGHNT, CDR2 YYREEE (reference sequence). The CDR3 runs 14 residues. The V and J ends lost 2 bases and 0 bases respectively, with 7 bases between them. As regards this clone: Antigen: not known. The sample holds other DNA sequences that translate to the same CDR3.

The material sequenced was memory CD4+ T cells from PBMCs. Documented subset: CD45RA-negative fraction. The V gene is TRBV5-4, the J gene TRBJ2-3; D remains ambiguous. This clonotype originated in a young man in good health. Some clones in this sample may be carry-over from other donors' samples. CDR3 in amino acids: CASSLRGSTDTQYF. The DNA for the CDR3 is TGTGCCAGCAGCTTACGTGGGAGCACAGATACGCAGTATTTT. Full variable domain (outside the CDR3, taken from reference TRBV5-4 and TRBJ2-3): ETGVTQSPTHLIKTRGQQVTLRCSSQSGHNTVSWYQQALGQGPQFIFQYYREEENGRGNFPPRFSGLQFPNYSSELNVNALELDDSALYLCASSLRGSTDTQYFGPGTRLTVL.